Below, 6 T cell receptor beta chains from the same sample are listed, as sequenced in a study of shared clonotypes between healthy human individuals. Clones were sequenced by immunoSEQ multiplex PCR, and TCRdb holds only the in-frame ones, with some missing. There are over a million clones in the sample; approximately 80% occur only once, and 0.5% to 0.65% lies in the top ten. Sequencing was done on a sample of memory CD4+ T cells from PBMCs. This sample's subset: CD45RA-negative fraction. These receptors were obtained from a young man in good health. Some clones in this sample may be carry-over from other donors' samples.

V usage is TRBV28 and J usage is TRBJ2-3, with D possibly matching TRBD2 (6 bases). The CDR3 is made up of 13 amino acids. Trimming took off 3 bases at V and 3 bases at J, with 7 bases between the two ends. CDR1 MDHEN and CDR2 SYDVKM come from the germline V gene. CDR3 in DNA: TGTGCCAGCAGTTTCAGCGGGACAGATACGCAGTATTTT. This encodes CASSFSGTDTQYF.

V and J are TRBV15 and TRBJ1-2, with 8 bases that match TRBD1. The length of the CDR3 is 16 residues. Per germline, CDR1 LNHNV and CDR2 YYDKDF (reference sequence). V dropped 1 base and J dropped 5; count of bases not matched to a gene: 9. CDR3 region: CATSRGPGQGAYGYTF. For the CDR3, the DNA is TGTGCCACCAGCAGAGGCCCCGGGCAGGGGGCGTATGGCTACACCTTC.

The J gene is TRBJ2-2, the V gene TRBV9; D possibly corresponds to TRBD1 (6 bases). CDR3 size: 15 residues. Trimming stripped 4 bases from V and 4 bases from J, with 14 bases between. CDR1 and CDR2 from the germline V gene are SGDLS and YYNGEE. In nucleotides, the CDR3 is TGTGCCAGCAGCCCCCGACAGGCGGGCACCGGGGAGCTGTTTTTT. This codes for CASSPRQAGTGELFF. Based on the CDR3 plus reference TRBV9 and TRBJ2-2, the full variable domain is DSGVTQTPKHLITATGQRVTLRCSPRSGDLSVYWYQQSLDQGLQFLIQYYNGEERAKGNILERFSAQQFPDLHSELNLSSLELGDSALYFCASSPRQAGTGELFFGEGSRLTVL.

The chain recombines TRBV6-6 with TRBJ1-1; 7 bases agree with TRBD1. The germline V gene encodes CDR1 MNHNY and CDR2 SVGAGI (reference sequence). V was pared by 8 bases and J by 4 bases, with 7 bases of the junction left unmatched. This CDR3 has 13 residues. The CDR3 protein is CASDRALSTEAFF. CDR3 DNA sequence: TGTGCCAGCGACAGGGCCCTAAGCACTGAAGCTTTCTTT.

Worth noting for this clone: A far larger clone lies a single base away; this is likely a read error. Other DNA sequences in the sample encode the same CDR3. V usage is TRBV5-4 and J usage is TRBJ2-1; 13 bases are shared with TRBD2. Germline-derived CDR1 and CDR2 are SGHNT and YYREEE (reference sequence). The CDR3 runs 18 residues. The V segment lost 4 bases and the J segment 2 bases; nucleotides outside the gene matches: 9. CDR3 sequence reads: CASSPGLAGPKTYNEQFF. CDR3 coding DNA: TGTGCCAGCAGCCCGGGACTAGCGGGGCCCAAGACCTACAATGAGCAGTTCTTC.

The chain employs TRBV23-1 and TRBJ1-4, with 8 bases lining up with TRBD1. TRBV23-1 is sorted into the ORF group, with uncertain function. V shed 4 bases, J shed 8 bases, and the junction held 9 bases outside the gene matches. The CDR3 has 15 residues. DNA of the CDR3: TGCGCCAGCAGTCCGCAACAGGGGGAGGCAGAAAAACTGTTTTTT. The encoded protein is CASSPQQGEAEKLFF.